This TCR beta chain emerged from a study of blood T cells in healthy people across ages. A second PCR, run for about 7 to 12 cycles, used a sample-barcoded 5' primer plus a J-beta primer mix. TCRdb fed the 5' RACE reads into MiXCR, producing one record per CDR3 protein. Seen here are hundreds of thousands of distinct CDR3 sequences, approximately 35% observed once, and the top ten hold approximately 12%. Germline lookup yields CDR1 LGHNA and CDR2 YSLEER. V was shortened by 2 bases and J by 4 bases, with 18 bases between the two germline ends. CDR3 length equals 16 residues. A remark on this clonotype: The antigen remains undetermined.

Overall study results and limits: Estimates based on one million T cells were treated as lower bounds.

The sample consisted of blood. The sequence derives from a young man in good health. V is TRBV4-3 and J is TRBJ2-7; the D gene is possibly TRBD1 (5 bases). This chain's CDR3 is CASSQLGARLFYEQYF. CDR3 bases: TGCGCCAGCAGCCAACTAGGGGCCCGCCTGTTTTACGAGCAGTACTTC.